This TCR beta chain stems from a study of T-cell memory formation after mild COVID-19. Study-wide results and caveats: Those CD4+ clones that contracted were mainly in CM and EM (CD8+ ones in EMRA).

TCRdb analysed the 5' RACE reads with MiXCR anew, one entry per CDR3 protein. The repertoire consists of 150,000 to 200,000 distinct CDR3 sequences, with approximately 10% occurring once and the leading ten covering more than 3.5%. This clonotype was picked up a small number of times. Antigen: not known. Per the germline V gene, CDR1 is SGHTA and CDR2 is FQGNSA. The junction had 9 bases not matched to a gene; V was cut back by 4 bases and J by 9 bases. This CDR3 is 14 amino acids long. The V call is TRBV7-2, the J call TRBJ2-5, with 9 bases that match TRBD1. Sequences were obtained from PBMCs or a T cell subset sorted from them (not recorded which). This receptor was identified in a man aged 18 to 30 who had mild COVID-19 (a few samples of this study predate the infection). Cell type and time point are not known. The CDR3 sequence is CASSSYRGRMAQYF. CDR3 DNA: TGTGCCAGCAGCTCATACAGGGGGCGCATGGCCCAGTACTTC.